These T cell receptor beta chains were read from a single sample in a study of OX40 agonist ivuxolimab in advanced cancers. The repertoire was sequenced with immunoSEQ multiplex PCR; TCRdb's copy has only in-frame clones and lacks some. The table records 20,000 to 25,000 clones, 77% of them present only once. Material: CD4+ or CD8+ T cells sorted from blood, obtained in a trial of the OX40 agonist ivuxolimab. Every receptor here comes from an adult with an advanced solid tumor such as melanoma, head and neck, liver or kidney cancer. The CDR3 runs from the conserved cysteine through the conserved F or W. The D gene is left open where the match is weak.

d_gene: -
j_gene: TRBJ1-1
v_gene: TRBV6-5
len: 13
CDR3aa: CASSYAGRTEAFF

d_gene: -
j_gene: TRBJ2-1
v_gene: TRBV29-1
len: 14
CDR3aa: CSVDGRMTWNEQFF

d_gene: -
j_gene: TRBJ2-7
v_gene: TRBV4-1
len: 15
CDR3aa: CASSQRVGGTYEQYF

d_gene: -
j_gene: TRBJ2-7
v_gene: TRBV5-4
len: 12
CDR3aa: CASSSDAYEQYF

d_gene: -
j_gene: TRBJ2-1
v_gene: TRBV12-5
len: 16
CDR3aa: CASVPLGSSLYNEQFF

d_gene: -
j_gene: TRBJ1-4
v_gene: TRBV7-2
len: 14
CDR3aa: CASSLTVLAEKLFF

d_gene: -
j_gene: TRBJ1-5
v_gene: TRBV9
len: 14
CDR3aa: CASSVGQGTEPQHF

d_gene: TRBD1
j_gene: TRBJ2-7
v_gene: TRBV9
len: 13
CDR3aa: CASSVARDREQYF

d_gene: -
j_gene: TRBJ2-2
v_gene: TRBV4-1
len: 14
CDR3aa: CASSQVARTGELFF

d_gene: TRBD1
j_gene: TRBJ1-5
v_gene: TRBV6-5
len: 15
CDR3aa: CASRPTTGVDQPQHF

d_gene: -
j_gene: TRBJ1-1
v_gene: TRBV6-4
len: 13
CDR3aa: CASRSSGGAPAFF

d_gene: -
j_gene: TRBJ2-4
v_gene: TRBV30
len: 16
CDR3aa: CAWSVQGTTAKNIQYF

d_gene: -
j_gene: TRBJ2-1
v_gene: TRBV27
len: 14
CDR3aa: CASSKDTGYNEQFF

d_gene: TRBD1
j_gene: TRBJ2-7
v_gene: TRBV4-3
len: 14
CDR3aa: CASSRDSLSYEQYF

d_gene: -
j_gene: TRBJ2-7
v_gene: TRBV7-8
len: 14
CDR3aa: CASSLEGISYEQYF

d_gene: -
j_gene: TRBJ2-3
v_gene: TRBV9
len: 15
CDR3aa: CASSVGPGVTDTQYF

d_gene: TRBD1
j_gene: TRBJ2-5
v_gene: TRBV6-5
len: 14
CDR3aa: CASRSDRGLETQYF

d_gene: -
j_gene: TRBJ1-2
v_gene: TRBV10-2
len: 15
CDR3aa: CASSESGGENYGYTF

d_gene: -
j_gene: TRBJ2-7
v_gene: TRBV25-1
len: 11
CDR3aa: CASSGGYEQYF

d_gene: TRBD1
j_gene: TRBJ1-1
v_gene: TRBV30
len: 16
CDR3aa: CALPRRDRGFDTEAFF

d_gene: -
j_gene: TRBJ2-7
v_gene: TRBV18
len: 12
CDR3aa: CASSPGGYEQYF

d_gene: TRBD1
j_gene: TRBJ2-2
v_gene: TRBV6-5
len: 15
CDR3aa: CASSTRDRYTGELFF

d_gene: -
j_gene: TRBJ1-4
v_gene: TRBV6-1
len: 16
CDR3aa: CASSEGGGWLDEKLFF

d_gene: -
j_gene: TRBJ2-7
v_gene: TRBV6-5
len: 16
CDR3aa: CASSYSGHRLEYEQYF

d_gene: TRBD1
j_gene: TRBJ1-6
v_gene: TRBV6-1
len: 16
CDR3aa: CASSEWWGTAQKALHF